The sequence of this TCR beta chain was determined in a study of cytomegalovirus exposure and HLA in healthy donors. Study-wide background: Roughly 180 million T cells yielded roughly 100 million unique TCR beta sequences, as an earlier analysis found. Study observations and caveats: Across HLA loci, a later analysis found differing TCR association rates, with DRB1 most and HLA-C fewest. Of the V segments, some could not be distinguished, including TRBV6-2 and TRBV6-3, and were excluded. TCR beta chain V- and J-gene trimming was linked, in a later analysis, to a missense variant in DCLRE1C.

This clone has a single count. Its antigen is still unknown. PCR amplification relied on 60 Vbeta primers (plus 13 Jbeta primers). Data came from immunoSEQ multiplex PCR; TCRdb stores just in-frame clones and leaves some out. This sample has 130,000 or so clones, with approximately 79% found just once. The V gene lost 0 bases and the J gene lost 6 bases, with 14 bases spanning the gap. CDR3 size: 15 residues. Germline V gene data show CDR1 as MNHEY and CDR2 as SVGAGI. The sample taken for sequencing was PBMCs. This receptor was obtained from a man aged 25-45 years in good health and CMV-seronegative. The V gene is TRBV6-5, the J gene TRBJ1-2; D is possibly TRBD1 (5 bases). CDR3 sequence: CASSYSGLRGDGYTF. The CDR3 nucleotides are TGTGCCAGCAGTTACTCGGGGCTCCGGGGGGATGGCTACACCTTC.